This T cell receptor beta chain was sequenced in a study of blood T cell repertoires in COVID-19. Study information: The samples span acute and convalescent COVID-19 from the United States, Italy and Spain. The cDNA or gDNA used as material had been derived from T cells, B-cell-depleted T cells, or PBMCs.

The CDR3 totals 16 residues. V lost 2 bases, J lost 0 bases, and 12 bases lay in between. Germline CDR1 is WNHNN and CDR2 is SYGVQD (reference sequence). Original data processing: Amplification of reference gene primers provided the estimated nucleated cell counts. The protocol was immunoSEQ multiplex PCR, while the TCRdb copy is restricted to in-frame clones and leaves out a portion. That table gives V, J and clone size, and the DNA gave D and trimming. The sample has 130,000 to 150,000 clones, roughly 80% seen once. The sample consisted of peripheral blood. The V gene is TRBV10-1, the J gene TRBJ2-3; D may be TRBD2 (6 bases). The receptor was isolated from a man aged 45-65 years with active or convalescent COVID-19. The CDR3 DNA reads as TGCGCCAGCAGTGAGGGAGTAGCGGTGAGCACAGATACGCAGTATTTT. Its translation: CASSEGVAVSTDTQYF.